One sample yielded the 4 T cell receptor beta chains listed below, sequenced in a study of OX40 agonist ivuxolimab in advanced cancers. The data were produced by immunoSEQ multiplex PCR, yet TCRdb's version contains in-frame clones alone and is incomplete. Found here are around 45,000 clones, approximately 91% of them singletons; the top ten hold around a fifth. The sequenced sample was CD4+ or CD8+ T cells sorted from blood, obtained in a trial of the OX40 agonist ivuxolimab. The receptors shown here come from an adult with an advanced solid tumor such as melanoma, head and neck, liver or kidney cancer.

In this sample, this clone turned up once. Additional DNA sequences in this sample encode the identical CDR3. The chain is built from TRBV5-1 and TRBJ1-1; the D gene is possibly TRBD1 (5 bases). Germline CDR1 SGHRS, CDR2 YFSETQ. The CDR3 is 13 residues long. V was shortened by 1 base and J by 4 bases, with 8 bases between the two germline ends. The DNA of the CDR3 is TGCGCCAGCAGCTTGTCCGGGGGCACTGAAGCTTTCTTT. This encodes CASSLSGGTEAFF.

This sequence joins TRBV5-1 and TRBJ2-3; 9 nucleotides align to TRBD2. The CDR3 is 19 residues long. The junction had 14 bases not matched to a gene; V was cut back by 2 bases and J by 1 base. The germline V gene encodes CDR1 SGHRS and CDR2 YFSETQ. CDR3 DNA: TGCGCCAGCAGCTTCAGAAGGGCCCCGGGACTAGCTGGCACAGATACGCAGTATTTT. Protein: CASSFRRAPGLAGTDTQYF.

The chain combines TRBV5-4 with TRBJ2-3; maybe TRBD2 (5 bases). V lost 8 bases and J lost 1, with 17 bases in between. This CDR3 has 15 residues. Germline V CDR1 and CDR2: SGHNT, YYREEE (reference sequence). CDR3 sequence (DNA): TGTGCCAGTAAAGCTCGAGGGAGCGGCACAGATACGCAGTATTTT. This gives the protein CASKARGSGTDTQYF.

This chain connects TRBV23-1 to TRBJ1-5, with D perhaps matching TRBD1 (6 bases). TRBV23-1 is labeled an ORF, and its function is uncertain. V lost 6 bases to trimming and J lost 0 bases, with 18 bases between them. The CDR3 is made up of 17 amino acids. As DNA, the CDR3 is TGCGCCAGCAGGGACAGTCAAAACAACCATAGCAATCAGCCCCAGCATTTT. It is translated as CASRDSQNNHSNQPQHF.